These T cell receptor beta chains were read from a single sample in a study of cytomegalovirus exposure and HLA in healthy donors. Data came from immunoSEQ multiplex PCR; TCRdb stores just in-frame clones and leaves some out. The sample yields hundreds of thousands of clones, about 80% seen once. The sequencing input was PBMCs. The receptors originated from a woman in her thirties or forties in good health and CMV-seronegative. The CDR3 runs from the conserved cysteine through the conserved F or W. A D gene is named only where the DNA matches it firmly. Clone size is given for some rows only: seen once, a few or many times, or a class if the clone is expanded.

J	size	D	V	CDR3	DNA
TRBJ1-2	-	-	TRBV13	CASSLGVRSPENGYTF	TGTGCCAGCAGCTTAGGAGTAAGGTCTCCGGAGAATGGCTACACCTTC
TRBJ1-1	-	TRBD1	TRBV18	CASSPYRGSTEAFF	TGTGCCAGCTCACCGTACAGGGGGTCCACTGAAGCTTTCTTT
TRBJ1-1	once	-	TRBV29-1	CSVARAGSLPEAFF	TGCAGCGTTGCTCGGGCAGGGTCGCTGCCTGAAGCTTTCTTT
TRBJ2-3	-	TRBD2	TRBV13	CASSLAGEHFTDTQYF	TGTGCCAGCAGCCTAGCGGGGGAACATTTCACAGATACGCAGTATTTT
TRBJ1-5	-	-	TRBV27	CASSLGQGLGQPQHF	TGTGCCAGCAGTTTAGGGCAGGGGCTGGGTCAGCCCCAGCATTTT
TRBJ2-5	-	-	TRBV19	CASSIDPGGQETQYF	TGTGCCAGTAGTATAGATCCCGGGGGCCAAGAGACCCAGTACTTC
TRBJ1-1	-	TRBD1	TRBV19	CASSPPRQGMNTEAFF	TGTGCCAGTAGTCCTCCGAGACAGGGAATGAACACTGAAGCTTTCTTT
TRBJ1-2	once	TRBD1	TRBV27	CASSLSGQGDGYTF	TGTGCCAGCAGTTTATCAGGACAGGGGGATGGCTACACCTTC
TRBJ1-5	-	TRBD1	TRBV28	CASSDPNLGTGPGQPQHF	TGTGCCAGCAGTGATCCAAACCTCGGGACAGGGCCCGGTCAGCCCCAGCATTTT
TRBJ2-1	-	-	TRBV7-3	CASSRGANTVDEQFF	TGTGCCAGCAGTCGGGGGGCCAACACCGTCGATGAGCAGTTCTTC
TRBJ1-4	-	-	TRBV2	CASSVLNEKLFF	TGTGCCAGCAGCGTACTCAATGAAAAACTGTTTTTT
TRBJ2-1	-	-	TRBV27	CASSFRLGEQFF	TGTGCCAGCAGTTTTAGACTGGGTGAGCAGTTCTTC
TRBJ2-2	-	-	TRBV14	CASSFRLTGELFF	TGTGCCAGCAGCTTTCGACTCACCGGGGAGCTGTTTTTT
TRBJ2-3	-	-	TRBV30	CAWSVWGGRTDTQYF	TGTGCCTGGAGTGTATGGGGGGGCCGCACAGATACGCAGTATTTT
TRBJ2-2	-	TRBD1	TRBV29-1	CSVDRGFNTGELFF	TGCAGCGTGGACAGGGGGTTTAACACCGGGGAGCTGTTTTTT
TRBJ1-6	-	-	TRBV28	CASSSTGIGPNSPLHF	TGTGCCAGCAGCTCCACGGGGATCGGCCCTAATTCACCCCTCCACTTT
TRBJ1-1	-	-	TRBV7-8	CASSSLDGMNTEAFF	TGTGCCAGCAGCTCGTTGGACGGGATGAACACTGAAGCTTTCTTT
TRBJ2-6	-	-	TRBV7-9	CASSFGGSGANVLTF	TGTGCCAGCAGCTTCGGGGGCTCTGGGGCCAACGTCCTGACTTTC
TRBJ2-2	-	-	TRBV28	CASSFLSTGNSAGELFF	TGTGCCAGCAGTTTTCTTTCAACGGGAAATAGCGCCGGGGAGCTGTTTTTT
TRBJ1-4	-	-	TRBV18	CASSPTTWATNEKLFF	TGTGCCAGCTCCCCGACAACTTGGGCAACTAATGAAAAACTGTTTTTT
TRBJ2-7	-	TRBD1	TRBV5-4	CASSSRQGSYEQYF	TGTGCCAGCAGCTCAAGACAGGGCTCCTACGAGCAGTACTTC